This TCR beta chain was profiled in a study of blood T cell repertoires in COVID-19 (dated by TCRdb to the early 2020s). The study in broad terms: Samples from collaborators originated in the United States, Italy and Spain and spanned both the acute and convalescent phases of COVID-19. The dataset comprised deeply sampled blood TCRbeta repertoires from subjects exposed to, actively infected with, or recovered from COVID-19. Where HLA class I and class II types were available, the types were taken from metadata supplied by the sample provider, not from assay-based typing. The sample metadata nearly always contained a de-identified subject ID, COVID-19 status, age in years and sex. The material from the prospective study consisted of cDNA or gDNA derived from T cells, B-cell-depleted T cells, or PBMCs. The repertoires were released in a freely available public database intended as a resource for research on the immune response to SARS-CoV-2. Samples were obtained from the ongoing ImmuneRACE study (first 160 participants) and from some 1,200 subjects provided by 6 global collaborators. What the authors observed across the whole study: Clinical and demographic metadata were provided uncurated, with the amount varying by source and participant.

With regard to this clone: Its specific antigen is unknown. No base quality values were provided; no much bigger clone lies one nucleotide off.

Participants in the prospective study were enrolled through a virtual design, were aged 18 to 89 years, and lived in 24 United States geographic areas. Cohort assignment in the prospective study relied on participant-reported clinical history from a screening survey and a study questionnaire. Exposed participants had been in contact with someone with a PCR-confirmed or clinician-diagnosed COVID-19 case within 2 weeks of study entry. In the prospective study, whole blood, serum and a nasopharyngeal or oropharyngeal swab were collected from each participant by mobile phlebotomists. Additional blood draws and questionnaires over an approximately 2-month period could optionally be provided by prospective study participants. Before DNA extraction, blood samples from the prospective study were shipped at room temperature or frozen. V is pruned by 4 bases and J by 5 bases, leaving 8 bases of the junction without a gene match. Reading from cysteine to phenylalanine, the CDR3 counts 15 amino acids. The entry retains the CDR3 DNA only, 45 bases that are in frame from base 1. As encoded in the germline V gene, CDR1 is MGHRA while CDR2 is YSYEKL.

TCRbeta CDR3 regions were amplified from genomic DNA using the immunoSEQ Assay, a bias-controlled multiplex PCR. In the authors' own workflow: The number of nucleated cells in each sample was estimated by amplification of reference gene primers within the assay. Sequence reads were collapsed and filtered to measure the absolute abundance of every unique TCRbeta CDR3 rearrangement. Productive Simpson clonality was computed per sample as the square root of Simpson's diversity index over productive rearrangements. TCRdb limited this immuneACCESS table to in-frame rearrangements with V and J called. A share of clones is missing; checked studies link under half to unresolved V genes, and the rest is unexplained. Clone size and the V and J calls come from that table; the DNA yielded D and trimming. This sample comprises about 350,000 clones, around nine tenths of them detected only once. Approximately 1% of the sample comes from the top ten.

The sample was PBMCs or T cells enriched from blood (not recorded which). The sequence came from a woman in her thirties who had been exposed to COVID-19. The chain uses TRBV4-1 and TRBJ1-2, and TRBD1 aligns with 9 junction nucleotides. The DNA reads TGCGCCAGCAGCCTCAAACAGGGGGCGCGGTATGGCTACACCTTC. Translated, it reads CASSLKQGARYGYTF.